These 23 T cell receptor beta chains came from one sample sequenced in a study of blood T cell repertoires in COVID-19. The data were produced by immunoSEQ multiplex PCR, yet TCRdb's version contains in-frame clones alone and is incomplete. Of under 170,000 clones in the sample, about 80% were seen once. Sequencing used peripheral blood. The receptors were gathered from a man aged 70-80 years with acute or convalescent COVID-19.

The chain links TRBV2 to TRBJ1-6, with TRBD1 as a possible D gene (5 bases). V gave up 9 bases and J gave up 0 bases, with 15 bases separating them. In germline, CDR1 is SNHLY, CDR2 FYNNEI. The CDR3 runs to 16 residues. This CDR3 reads CASTPGHGSYNSPLHF. The CDR3 nucleotides are TGTGCCAGTACCCCAGGGCACGGCTCCTATAATTCACCCCTCCACTTT.

This clone was seen a handful of times. The chain carries TRBV6-5 and TRBJ1-1, with D possibly matching TRBD1 (6 bases). Looked up from germline, CDR1 is MNHEY and CDR2 is SVGAGI. Between the trimmed V and J ends, which lost 6 bases and 6 bases, there was a span of 14 bases. The CDR3 sequence is 13 residues long. The CDR3 protein is CASRPQGFSEAFF. In DNA form, the CDR3 reads TGTGCCAGCAGACCGCAGGGGTTCTCTGAAGCTTTCTTT.

This clone was seen once. CDR3 nucleotides: TGTGCCAGCAGTGACCGCGAGGGCCTTGGCACGACTCAGTACTTC. Translation gives CASSDREGLGTTQYF. V and J are TRBV2 and TRBJ2-7; TRBD2 is a possible D gene (5 bases). Germline values: CDR1 SNHLY, CDR2 FYNNEI. This CDR3 spans 15 amino acids. With 3 bases removed from V and 10 bases from J, the gap between germline ends came to 22 bases.

The rearrangement uses TRBV7-2 and TRBJ2-7, with a possible D match to TRBD1 (6 bases). CDR3 length equals 15 residues. V dropped 7 bases and J dropped 3 bases, with 19 bases sitting between them. Germline V gene lookup returns CDR1 SGHTA and CDR2 FQGNSA. Here the CDR3 DNA reads TGTGCCAGCACCTCAGTCTTGGGGGCGCTCTACGAGCAGTACTTC. The encoded protein is CASTSVLGALYEQYF. The variable domain in full, completed from reference TRBV7-2 and TRBJ2-7, reads GAGVSQSPSNKVTEKGKDVELRCDPISGHTALYWYRQSLGQGLEFLIYFQGNSAPDKSGLPSDRFSAERTGGSVSTLTIQRTQQEDSAVYLCASTSVLGALYEQYFGPGTRLTVT.

The rearrangement links TRBV6-6 to TRBJ1-5, with D possibly matching TRBD1 (5 bases). V lost 5 bases to trimming and J lost 4 bases, with 18 bases between them. The CDR3 covers 16 residues. CDR1 and CDR2 (germline): MNHNY, SVGAGI (reference sequence). The CDR3, as DNA: TGTGCCAGCAGTCCCATTATGGGACTGACGAATCAGCCCCAGCATTTT. Its translation: CASSPIMGLTNQPQHF.

The chain couples TRBV7-8 to TRBJ1-1; 7 positions agree with TRBD1. Germline CDR1 and CDR2: SGHVS and FQNEAQ. The length of the CDR3 is 14 residues. With V trimmed by 3 bases and J by 2 bases, 3 bases remained unmatched. The CDR3 sequence is CASSFGTENTEAFF. CDR3 nucleotide sequence: TGTGCCAGCAGCTTCGGGACAGAAAACACTGAAGCTTTCTTT. Full variable domain (missing parts from reference TRBV7-8 and TRBJ1-1): GAGVSQSPRYKVAKRGQDVALRCDPISGHVSLFWYQQALGQGPEFLTYFQNEAQLDKSGLPSDRFFAERPEGSVSTLKIQRTQQEDSAVYLCASSFGTENTEAFFGQGTRLTVV.

The chain is built from TRBV28 and TRBJ1-5; 9 bases fit TRBD1. The CDR3 sequence is 17 residues long. CDR1 is MDHEN and CDR2 is SYDVKM in the germline V gene. With V trimmed by 6 bases and J by 3 bases, 12 bases remained unmatched. In nucleotides, the CDR3 is TGTGCCAGCAGCTCTTCCGGGACAGGGATTTTCAATCAGCCCCAGCATTTT. It translates to CASSSSGTGIFNQPQHF.

The chain uses TRBV18 and TRBJ2-7, with 8 bases that match TRBD1. V gave up 5 bases and J gave up 2 bases; unmatched junction bases: 8. This CDR3 has 15 residues. Germline-derived CDR1 and CDR2 are KGHSH and LQKENI. The CDR3 DNA follows: TGTGCCAGCTCATCCGGACAGGGTAATACCTACGAGCAGTACTTC. Protein sequence: CASSSGQGNTYEQYF.

The genes are TRBV7-3 and TRBJ2-2; 7 nucleotides agree with TRBD2. V dropped 5 bases and J dropped 8; count of bases not matched to a gene: 14. Germline CDR1 and CDR2: SGHTA and FQGTGA. CDR3 length equals 16 residues. The CDR3 sequence is CASSTNAGTTRGELFF. CDR3 DNA sequence: TGTGCCAGCAGCACCAACGCCGGGACTACTCGTGGGGAGCTGTTTTTT.

This clone was recorded a few times. This sequence joins TRBV7-6 and TRBJ2-2; possible D gene TRBD2, 5 bases. The CDR3 covers 17 residues. The germline CDR1 and CDR2 sequences are SGHVS and FNYEAQ. V lost 5 bases, J lost 0 bases, and 16 bases lay in between. CDR3 in DNA: TGTGCCAGCAGCCTAAGGACTGGTTCCGCGAACACCGGGGAGCTGTTTTTT. Protein sequence: CASSLRTGSANTGELFF.

V gene TRBV5-1 combines with J gene TRBJ2-3; 9 bases align to TRBD2. There are 16 residues in the CDR3. Trimming removed 1 base from V and 5 bases from J; junction bases left unmatched: 8. Germline assignment: CDR1 SGHRS and CDR2 YFSETQ. CDR3 loop: CASSLRLADNLDTQYF. DNA of the CDR3: TGCGCCAGCAGCTTGCGACTAGCGGATAATCTAGATACGCAGTATTTT.

The rearrangement links TRBV27 to TRBJ2-5; D gene unclear. V lost 5 bases and J 4 bases, leaving 17 bases between the germline ends. The germline V gene encodes CDR1 MNHEY and CDR2 SMNVEV (reference sequence). The CDR3 has 15 amino acids. CDR3 DNA sequence: TGTGCCAGCAGTACCCTCTCCATAGCTGGAGAGACCCAGTACTTC. Its protein product is CASSTLSIAGETQYF.

The chain is built from TRBV18 and TRBJ1-1, with no clear D. The germline CDR1 and CDR2 sequences are KGHSH and LQKENI. Trimming cost V 6 bases and J 1 base, with 9 bases left between them. This CDR3 has 13 residues. The CDR3 DNA is TGTGCCAGCTCGTACTCGGGGAACACTGAAGCTTTCTTT. Its protein product is CASSYSGNTEAFF.

The chain employs TRBV30 and TRBJ1-2; D is possibly TRBD1 (5 bases). The germline gives CDR1 GTSNPN, CDR2 SVGIG (reference sequence). The V and J ends lost 5 bases and 3 bases respectively, with 16 bases between them. CDR3 length equals 14 residues. CDR3 nucleotides: TGTGCCTGGGAGCCCCTAGGGGAGGACTATGGCTACACCTTC. As protein: CAWEPLGEDYGYTF.

V usage is TRBV18 and J usage is TRBJ1-5; 7 bases agree with TRBD1. The CDR3 has 16 residues. With V trimmed by 5 bases and J by 2 bases, 9 bases remained unmatched. Germline V gives CDR1 KGHSH, CDR2 LQKENI. The CDR3 nucleotides are TGTGCCAGCTCAGCCGACAGGGAAGGGGGCAATCAGCCCCAGCATTTT. Its protein product is CASSADREGGNQPQHF.

This chain uses TRBV19 with TRBJ2-7; tentatively, D is TRBD2 (7 bases). Germline V gene data show CDR1 as LNHDA and CDR2 as SQIVND (reference sequence). The CDR3 is 15 amino acids. Trimming took 10 bases from V and 5 from J, leaving 24 bases between them. The CDR3 coding sequence is TGTGCCACCCCACCCGAGGGGGGGCTATCCCACGAGCAGTACTTC. It translates to CATPPEGGLSHEQYF.

This rearrangement joins TRBV4-1 to TRBJ1-5; a weak D match, TRBD1 (6 bases). Trimming left V 0 bases short and J 5 bases short, with 8 bases between. Germline values: CDR1 MGHRA, CDR2 YSYEKL. The length of the CDR3 is 14 residues. CDR3 loop: CASSQDGGYQPQHF. In nucleotides, the CDR3 is TGCGCCAGCAGCCAAGATGGGGGCTATCAGCCCCAGCATTTT.

The V and J genes are TRBV6-5 and TRBJ1-2; D is possibly TRBD1 (5 bases). Trimming stripped 7 bases from V and 4 bases from J, with 16 bases between. The CDR3 consists of 14 residues. From germline, CDR1 is MNHEY and CDR2 SVGAGI. The CDR3 DNA reads TGTGCCAGCACCAAGGGTTGGGGCGCCTATGGCTACACCTTC. The encoded protein is CASTKGWGAYGYTF.

This clone was detected only once. The chain recombines TRBV5-6 with TRBJ2-5; the match to TRBD1 covers 11 bases. The V segment lost 4 bases and the J segment 4 bases; nucleotides outside the gene matches: 6. The germline V gene has CDR1 SGHDT and CDR2 YYEEEE. The CDR3 has 15 amino acids. The CDR3: CASSSGQGATETQYF. For the CDR3, the DNA is TGTGCCAGCAGCAGTGGACAGGGGGCGACAGAGACCCAGTACTTC.

V gene TRBV29-1 combines with J gene TRBJ2-3, with a possible D match to TRBD2 (5 bases). Germline CDR1 and CDR2: SQVTM and ANQGSEA. The length of the CDR3 is 11 residues. Trimming stripped 7 bases from V and 7 bases from J, with 12 bases between. This chain's CDR3 is CSALDGNTQYF. As DNA, the CDR3 is TGCAGCGCCCTAGACGGGAATACGCAGTATTTT.

This clone was seen a handful of times. CDR3: CASSLTSSGFSPLHF. DNA of the CDR3: TGTGCCAGCAGCTTGACATCCTCCGGGTTTTCACCCCTCCACTTT. This chain uses TRBV5-4 with TRBJ1-6, with no clear D. The CDR3 loop spans 15 amino acids. In germline, CDR1 is SGHNT, CDR2 YYREEE (reference sequence). Trimming removed 1 base from V and 9 bases from J, with 14 bases in between.

This clone has just one count. The genes are TRBV5-4 and TRBJ1-6; D possibly corresponds to TRBD1 (6 bases). The CDR3 runs 15 residues. Germline CDR1 is SGHNT and CDR2 is YYREEE (reference sequence). The V end lost 4 bases, the J end lost 6 bases, and 14 bases lay between the germline ends. The DNA of the CDR3 is TGTGCCAGCAGCAGCACAGGGAGTGGTAATTCACCCCTCCACTTT. This translates into CASSSTGSGNSPLHF.

V is TRBV19 and J is TRBJ2-5; TRBD2 might be the D (6 bases). V was clipped by 5 bases and J by 1 base, with 14 bases between them. The CDR3 has 15 amino acids. Germline V gene data show CDR1 as LNHDA and CDR2 as SQIVND (reference sequence). This chain's CDR3 is CASSGPGLPQETQYF. The CDR3 DNA sequence: TGTGCCAGTAGTGGTCCGGGACTCCCCCAAGAGACCCAGTACTTC.